The present TCR beta chain was sequenced within a study of T cell changes during pregnancy in multiple sclerosis. The table came from immunoSEQ multiplex PCR; TCRdb's copy has only in-frame clones and leaves some out. The sample yields tens of thousands of clones, nearly 90% seen once. The V end lost 0 bases, the J end lost 6 bases, and 15 bases lay between the germline ends. The CDR3 loop spans 16 amino acids. Germline V gene lookup returns CDR1 MNHEY and CDR2 SMNVEV (reference sequence). The sequences come from CD4+ T cells from peripheral blood mononuclear cells, collected in the third trimester of pregnancy. V and J are TRBV27 and TRBJ1-5, with D possibly being TRBD1 (6 bases). The receptor was derived from a female donor in good health, enrolled as a control in a pregnancy study. The DNA of the CDR3 is TGTGCCAGCAGTTTATCGTCCACAGGGATAGGTCAGCCCCAGCATTTT. Its translation: CASSLSSTGIGQPQHF.